One and the same sample provided the 14 T cell receptor beta chains below, sequenced in a study of pediatric ulcerative colitis. The rectum was sampled with one to two pinch biopsies at colonoscopy. Assay used: immunoSEQ multiplex PCR; TCRdb lists only in-frame clones, some missing. The data contain tens of thousands of clones, around 73% of them singletons. Specimen: gut tissue. The origin of the receptors is a boy between 10 and 17 years old with moderate ulcerative colitis.

The chain has TRBV7-3 and TRBJ2-6; D is possibly TRBD1 (5 bases). This CDR3 is built from 20 residues. V lost 1 base and J 2 bases, leaving 21 bases between the germline ends. Germline CDR1 SGHTA, CDR2 FQGTGA. The CDR3 DNA reads as TGTGCCAGCAGCTTAATTGGCCCCTGGATCAAAGGGGCTGGGGCCAACGTCCTGACTTTC. Translating gives CASSLIGPWIKGAGANVLTF. Drawing the rest from reference TRBV7-3 and TRBJ2-6, the complete variable domain is GAGVSQTPSNKVTEKGKYVELRCDPISGHTALYWYRQSLGQGPEFLIYFQGTGAADDSGLPNDRFFAVRPEGSVSTLKIQRTERGDSAVYLCASSLIGPWIKGAGANVLTFGAGSRLTVL.

This clone was counted between two and nine times. This CDR3 is CASSLNTDNGYTF. CDR3 nucleotides: TGTGCCAGCAGCTTAAATACCGACAATGGCTACACCTTC. The chain couples TRBV7-8 to TRBJ1-2; no definite D call. The CDR3 is made up of 13 amino acids. Germline lookup yields CDR1 SGHVS and CDR2 FQNEAQ. V lost 2 bases and J lost 6, with 10 bases in between.

This chain links TRBV2 with TRBJ2-2; unclear D gene. CDR3 length: 16 amino acids. Between the trimmed V and J ends, which lost 0 bases and 0 bases, there was a span of 8 bases. Germline V CDR1 and CDR2: SNHLY, FYNNEI. The CDR3 sequence is CASSEAEFANTGELFF. CDR3 sequence (DNA): TGTGCCAGCAGTGAAGCTGAGTTCGCGAACACCGGGGAGCTGTTTTTT.

This chain connects TRBV7-6 to TRBJ2-1, with 9 bases identical to TRBD2. The V gene's germline CDR1 is SGHVS and CDR2 FNYEAQ. The CDR3 covers 15 residues. The junction had 11 bases not matched to a gene; V was cut back by 5 bases and J by 9 bases. CDR3 region: CASSQVELAGVEQFF. DNA of the CDR3: TGTGCCAGCAGCCAGGTCGAACTAGCGGGTGTTGAGCAGTTCTTC.

The CDR3 protein is CASSASRTGFQETQYF. CDR3 in DNA: TGTGCCAGCAGTGCATCCAGGACAGGTTTCCAAGAGACCCAGTACTTC. The genes are TRBV11-2 and TRBJ2-5; 7 positions match TRBD1. This CDR3 comprises 16 residues. The V and J ends lost 6 bases and 1 base, in that order; junction bases with no gene match: 11. Germline V gene lookup returns CDR1 SGHAT and CDR2 FQNNGV.

The gene calls are TRBV6-4 and TRBJ2-5; 9 bases are shared with TRBD2. In germline, CDR1 is MRHNA, CDR2 SNTAGT. After removal of 3 bases from V and 4 bases from J, the junction contained 6 bases not matched to a gene. This CDR3 region has 15 residues. CDR3 sequence: CASSESGGSGETQYF. Written as DNA, the CDR3 is TGTGCCAGCAGTGAGAGCGGGGGGTCGGGAGAGACCCAGTACTTC.

This clone was observed a single time. The chain employs TRBV6-1 and TRBJ1-6; unclear D gene. V was cut by 7 bases and J by 0 bases, with 10 bases left in between. The germline V gene has CDR1 MNHNS and CDR2 SASEGT. This CDR3 has 15 residues. The CDR3 sequence: CASIEGSSYNSPLHF. In DNA, the CDR3 is TGTGCCAGCATCGAAGGGAGCTCCTATAATTCACCCCTCCACTTT.

The chain links TRBV7-9 to TRBJ2-7, with a tentative D call TRBD1 (5 bases). The CDR3 extends over 15 amino acids. Germline V gene sequence: CDR1 SEHNR, CDR2 FQNEAQ (reference sequence). Between the trimmed V and J ends, which lost 4 bases and 4 bases, there was a span of 17 bases. The CDR3 region is CASSSLVGAPYEQYF. CDR3 nucleotide sequence: TGTGCCAGCAGCTCCCTGGTAGGGGCCCCTTACGAGCAGTACTTC.

CDR3 sequence reads: CASSPKLGTSGRAGETQYF. Written as DNA, the CDR3 is TGTGCCAGCAGCCCAAAACTTGGGACTAGCGGGAGGGCCGGGGAGACCCAGTACTTC. The V call is TRBV7-8, the J call TRBJ2-5; 16 bases agree with TRBD2. The V and J ends lost 5 bases and 5 bases, in that order; junction bases with no gene match: 14. Germline lookup yields CDR1 SGHVS and CDR2 FQNEAQ. There are 19 residues in the CDR3.

The gene calls are TRBV7-9 and TRBJ1-1; possibly TRBD1 for D (6 bases). Between the trimmed V and J ends, which lost 1 base and 5 bases, there was a span of 14 bases. Germline V gene data show CDR1 as SEHNR and CDR2 as FQNEAQ (reference sequence). The CDR3 totals 15 residues. The DNA of the CDR3 is TGTGCCAGCAGCTTAGGGTCCGGGGGCGGAACTGAAGCTTTCTTT. Protein: CASSLGSGGGTEAFF.

The chain uses TRBV20-1 and TRBJ2-1; D call uncertain. Germline CDR1 and CDR2: DFQATT and SNEGSKA (reference sequence). Trimming removed 5 bases from V and 7 bases from J, with 6 bases in between. This CDR3 has 10 residues. DNA for the CDR3: TGCAGTGCTGACCAAAATGAGCAGTTCTTC. Its translation is CSADQNEQFF.

The V gene is TRBV4-2, the J gene TRBJ2-7; 8 nucleotides align to TRBD2. The CDR3 sequence is 15 residues long. The germline V gene has CDR1 LGHNA and CDR2 YNFKEQ. Trimming took 4 bases from V and 3 from J; bases not matched to a gene: 8. The CDR3 protein is CASSPLGLVGYEQYF. CDR3 nucleotides: TGTGCCAGCAGCCCCCTGGGACTAGTAGGCTACGAGCAGTACTTC.

The chain has TRBV14 and TRBJ2-2; the match to TRBD1 covers 10 bases. Losses at the gene ends were 1 base for V and 1 base for J; bases not matched to a gene: 6. The V gene's germline CDR1 is SGHDN and CDR2 FVKESK. This CDR3 has 18 residues. The CDR3 DNA sequence: TGTGCCAGCAGCCAAGTCCCTCGGACAGGGGGGAACACCGGGGAGCTGTTTTTT. Translation gives CASSQVPRTGGNTGELFF.

The DNA of the CDR3 is TGTGCCAGCATCCATGGACAGAGGACCTACAATGAGCAGTTCTTC. Translating it yields CASIHGQRTYNEQFF. This sequence joins TRBV28 and TRBJ2-1, with D perhaps matching TRBD1 (6 bases). The CDR3 is 15 amino acids. V dropped 7 bases and J dropped 2 bases, with 15 bases sitting between them. Germline CDR1 is MDHEN and CDR2 is SYDVKM.